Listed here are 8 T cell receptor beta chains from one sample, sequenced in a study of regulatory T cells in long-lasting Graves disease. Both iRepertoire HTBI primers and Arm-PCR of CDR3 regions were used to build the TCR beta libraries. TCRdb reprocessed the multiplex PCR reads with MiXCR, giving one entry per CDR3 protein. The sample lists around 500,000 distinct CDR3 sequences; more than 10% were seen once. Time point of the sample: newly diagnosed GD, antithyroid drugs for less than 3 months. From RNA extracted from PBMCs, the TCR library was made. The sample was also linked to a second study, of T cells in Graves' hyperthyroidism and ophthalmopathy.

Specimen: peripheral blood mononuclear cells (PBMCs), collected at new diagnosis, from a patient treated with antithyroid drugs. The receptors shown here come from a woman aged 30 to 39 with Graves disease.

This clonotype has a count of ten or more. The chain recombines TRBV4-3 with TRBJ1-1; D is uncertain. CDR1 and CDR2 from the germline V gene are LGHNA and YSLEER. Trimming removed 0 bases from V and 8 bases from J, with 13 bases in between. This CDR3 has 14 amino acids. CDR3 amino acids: CASSQEYTSAEAFF. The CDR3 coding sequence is TGCGCCAGCAGCCAAGAATATACATCGGCGGAAGCTTTCTTT.

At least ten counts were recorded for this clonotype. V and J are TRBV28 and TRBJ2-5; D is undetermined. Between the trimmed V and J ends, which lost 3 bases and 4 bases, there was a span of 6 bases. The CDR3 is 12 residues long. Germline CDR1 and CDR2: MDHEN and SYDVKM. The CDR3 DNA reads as TGTGCCAGCAGTTTGTCCCCAGAGACCCAGTACTTC. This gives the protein CASSLSPETQYF.

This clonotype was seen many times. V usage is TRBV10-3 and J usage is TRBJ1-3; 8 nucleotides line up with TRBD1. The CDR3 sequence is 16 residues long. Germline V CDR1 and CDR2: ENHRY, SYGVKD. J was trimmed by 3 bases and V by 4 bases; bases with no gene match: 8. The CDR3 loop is CAISAASGQVGNTIYF. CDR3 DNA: TGTGCCATCAGTGCTGCGTCGGGACAGGTTGGAAACACCATATATTTT.

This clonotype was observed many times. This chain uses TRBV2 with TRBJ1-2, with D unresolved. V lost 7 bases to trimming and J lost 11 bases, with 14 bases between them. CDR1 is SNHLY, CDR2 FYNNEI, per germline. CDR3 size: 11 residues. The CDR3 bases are TGTGCCAGCACCACCCTAGAGGGTTACACCTTC. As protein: CASTTLEGYTF.

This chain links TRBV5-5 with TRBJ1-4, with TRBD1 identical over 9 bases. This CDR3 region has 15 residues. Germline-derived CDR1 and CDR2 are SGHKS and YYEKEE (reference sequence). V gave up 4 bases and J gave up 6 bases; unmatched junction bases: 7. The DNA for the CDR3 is TGTGCCAGCAGCGTAACAGGGGGCGCCTATGAAAAACTGTTTTTT. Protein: CASSVTGGAYEKLFF.

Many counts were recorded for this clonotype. The CDR3 DNA is TGTGCCAGTAACACAGCCTCCTATCGGGATGGCTACACCTTC. It codes for CASNTASYRDGYTF. The chain employs TRBV19 and TRBJ1-2; D gene uncertain. The germline V and J ends were trimmed by 7 bases and 6 bases, with 18 bases remaining between them. The CDR3 has 14 residues. The germline gives CDR1 LNHDA, CDR2 SQIVND (reference sequence).

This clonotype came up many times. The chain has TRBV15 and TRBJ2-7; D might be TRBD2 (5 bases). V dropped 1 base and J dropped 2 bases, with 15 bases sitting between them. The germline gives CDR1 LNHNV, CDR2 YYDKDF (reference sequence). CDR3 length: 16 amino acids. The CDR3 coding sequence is TGTGCCACCAGCAGAGCTAGCTACGTGACCCCCTACGAGCAGTACTTC. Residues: CATSRASYVTPYEQYF.

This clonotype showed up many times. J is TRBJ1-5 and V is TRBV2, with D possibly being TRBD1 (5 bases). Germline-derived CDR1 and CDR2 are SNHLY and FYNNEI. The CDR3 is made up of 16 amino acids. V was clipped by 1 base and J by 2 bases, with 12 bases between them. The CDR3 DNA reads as TGTGCCAGCAGTGAAGGGACACTTGTTCGCAATCAGCCCCAGCATTTT. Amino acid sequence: CASSEGTLVRNQPQHF.